The next 26 T cell receptor beta chains were all read from a single sample in a study of regulatory T cells in long-lasting Graves disease. Time point described: newly diagnosed GD, antithyroid drugs for less than 3 months. The TCR library was prepared using RNA isolated from PBMCs. Arm-PCR of CDR3 regions and iRepertoire HTBI primers were used to build TCR beta libraries. One entry per CDR3 protein, called by TCRdb with MiXCR from the multiplex PCR reads. The data contain 250,000 to 300,000 distinct CDR3 sequences, about 20% of them singletons. The data also belong to a second study, concerning T cells in Graves' hyperthyroidism and ophthalmopathy.

Sequences were derived from peripheral blood mononuclear cells (PBMCs), sampled at new diagnosis, from a patient treated with antithyroid drugs. Source of these receptors: a woman in her twenties or thirties with Graves disease.

This clonotype was seen ten or more times. This chain connects TRBV18 to TRBJ2-7; tentatively, D is TRBD2 (5 bases). CDR1 KGHSH and CDR2 LQKENI come from the germline V gene. This CDR3 is 14 amino acids long. The germline V and J ends were trimmed by 3 bases and 2 bases, with 11 bases remaining between them. This CDR3 is CASSPPTRAYEQYF. CDR3 DNA: TGTGCCAGCTCACCCCCAACTAGAGCCTACGAGCAGTACTTC.

This clonotype was picked up a small number of times. The chain employs TRBV20-1 and TRBJ1-2; TRBD1 matches at 7 bases. Unmatched junction bases numbered 10, after V lost 8 bases and J lost 4 bases. The CDR3 runs to 13 residues. Per the germline V gene, CDR1 is DFQATT and CDR2 is SNEGSKA (reference sequence). In DNA form, the CDR3 reads TGCAGTTCTCGGACAGGCGGGGGCTATGGCTACACCTTC. Amino acid sequence: CSSRTGGGYGYTF.

This clonotype was seen at least ten times. The rearrangement uses TRBV20-1 and TRBJ2-1; the D gene could be TRBD1 or TRBD2 (6 bases each). V was shortened by 0 bases and J by 7 bases, with 13 bases between the two germline ends. The germline gives CDR1 DFQATT, CDR2 SNEGSKA (reference sequence). The CDR3 contains 14 residues. CDR3 region: CSARDPGAGNEQFF. In DNA, the CDR3 is TGCAGTGCTAGAGATCCAGGGGCGGGGAATGAGCAGTTCTTC.

At least ten counts were recorded for this clonotype. J is TRBJ1-4 and V is TRBV27, with TRBD1 matching over 8 bases. The CDR3 runs to 16 residues. Germline V CDR1 and CDR2: MNHEY, SMNVEV (reference sequence). J gave up 4 bases and V 6 bases, and 10 bases lay outside the gene matches. The DNA of the CDR3 is TGTGCCAGCAGCCTCCTTGGACAGGGCGGTAATGAAAAACTGTTTTTT. Protein product: CASSLLGQGGNEKLFF. Using reference TRBV27 and TRBJ1-4 for the parts outside the CDR3, the full variable domain is EAQVTQNPRYLITVTGKKLTVTCSQNMNHEYMSWYRQDPGLGLRQIYYSMNVEVTDKGDVPEGYKVSRKEKRNFPLILESPSPNQTSLYFCASSLLGQGGNEKLFFGSGTQLSVL.

The rearrangement uses TRBV6-1 and TRBJ2-1; a possible D gene is TRBD1 (6 bases). The V gene's germline CDR1 is MNHNS and CDR2 SASEGT. The V end lost 7 bases, the J end lost 5 bases, and 9 bases lay between the germline ends. The CDR3 consists of 12 residues. Here the CDR3 DNA reads TGTGCCAGCACGACAGGTAACAATGAGCAGTTCTTC. It is translated as CASTTGNNEQFF.

In this sample, this clonotype turned up many times. The V and J genes are TRBV18 and TRBJ2-3, with D perhaps matching TRBD1 (6 bases). Germline values: CDR1 KGHSH, CDR2 LQKENI. There are 16 residues in the CDR3. V lost 0 bases to trimming and J lost 3 bases, with 13 bases between them. CDR3 sequence reads: CASSPPGTPRTDTQYF. CDR3 DNA: TGTGCCAGCTCACCACCCGGGACACCACGAACAGATACGCAGTATTTT.

The J gene is TRBJ2-7, the V gene TRBV27; tentative D call: TRBD1 (6 bases). V lost 6 bases to trimming and J lost 3 bases, with 18 bases between them. Germline V CDR1 and CDR2: MNHEY, SMNVEV (reference sequence). The CDR3 extends over 15 amino acids. CDR3 sequence (DNA): TGTGCCAGCAGCCTACAGGGCTTGTTGTTCTACGAGCAGTACTTC. This gives the protein CASSLQGLLFYEQYF.

This clonotype was seen ten or more times. The chain uses TRBV6-5 and TRBJ1-3, with 8 positions matching TRBD1. This CDR3 comprises 19 residues. Germline values: CDR1 MNHEY, CDR2 SVGAGI. J lost 0 bases, V lost 4 bases, and 14 bases had no gene match. CDR3 in amino acids: CASSSKPWTGPSSGNTIYF. The CDR3, as DNA: TGTGCCAGCAGTTCCAAGCCTTGGACAGGGCCTAGCTCTGGAAACACCATATATTTT.

Many counts were recorded for this clonotype. This rearrangement joins TRBV6-1 to TRBJ2-1; D is perhaps TRBD1 or TRBD2 (5 bases each). CDR1 MNHNS and CDR2 SASEGT come from the germline V gene. Trimming pared 3 bases from V and 6 bases from J, leaving 9 bases between. The CDR3 length is 13 residues. The CDR3 DNA reads as TGTGCCAGCAGTGACCCGGGACCCAATGAGCAGTTCTTC. This sequence encodes CASSDPGPNEQFF.

This clonotype was counted ten times or more. The J gene is TRBJ1-5, the V gene TRBV20-1, with D possibly TRBD1 on 6 matching bases. CDR1 DFQATT and CDR2 SNEGSKA come from the germline V gene (reference sequence). The germline V and J ends were trimmed by 4 bases and 1 base, with 8 bases remaining between them. This CDR3 has 13 amino acids. CDR3: CSAKGQSNQPQHF. CDR3 in DNA: TGCAGTGCTAAAGGACAGAGCAATCAGCCCCAGCATTTT.

This clonotype has ten or more counts. The chain has TRBV6-4 and TRBJ1-2, with D hard to call. There are 13 residues in the CDR3. CDR1 is MRHNA, CDR2 SNTAGT, per germline. V was pared by 0 bases and J by 8 bases, with 10 bases between. CDR3 protein: CASSDSTGSGYTF. CDR3 in DNA: TGTGCCAGCAGTGACTCAACGGGGTCGGGCTACACCTTC.

This clonotype was seen many times. The CDR3 nucleotides are TGCAGCGTTGAAGGTCGAAAACAGGGGGCTAGGAACTATGGCTACACCTTC. Its protein is CSVEGRKQGARNYGYTF. This rearrangement joins TRBV29-1 to TRBJ1-2; 9 bases line up with TRBD1. The germline CDR1 and CDR2 sequences are SQVTM and ANQGSEA. Trimming cost V 1 base and J 2 bases; bases outside gene matches: 11. The CDR3 runs 17 residues. Full variable domain (missing parts from reference TRBV29-1 and TRBJ1-2): SAVISQKPSRDICQRGTSLTIQCQVDSQVTMMFWYRQQPGQSLTLIATANQGSEATYESGFVIDKFPISRPNLTFSTLTVSNMSPEDSSIYLCSVEGRKQGARNYGYTFGSGTRLTVV.

The V gene is TRBV5-1, the J gene TRBJ2-2, with D perhaps matching TRBD1 (6 bases). CDR1 is SGHRS, CDR2 YFSETQ, per germline. CDR3 length: 14 residues. With 0 bases removed from V and 6 bases from J, the gap between germline ends came to 9 bases. In nucleotides, the CDR3 is TGCGCCAGCAGCTTGGAGGCAGGGGCCGGGGAGCTGTTTTTT. It is translated as CASSLEAGAGELFF.

This clonotype was found many times. V gene TRBV20-1 combines with J gene TRBJ1-1; D ambiguous. The ends were cut back, 3 bases at V and 3 bases at J, with 8 bases in the middle. The germline CDR1 and CDR2 sequences are DFQATT and SNEGSKA (reference sequence). This CDR3 region has 12 residues. The CDR3 region has the DNA TGCAGTGCTAGCCGGCGGTACACTGAAGCTTTCTTT. Residues: CSASRRYTEAFF.

On this clonotype itself: A read error may explain this, as a much larger clone is one base away. The chain carries TRBV19 and TRBJ1-5; D not certain. The CDR3 contains 14 residues. Trimming cost V 7 bases and J 3 bases, with 13 bases left between them. In germline, CDR1 is LNHDA, CDR2 SQIVND (reference sequence). CDR3 sequence reads: CASTDGEYNQPQHF. The CDR3 bases are TGTGCCAGTACGGATGGGGAGTACAATCAGCCCCAGCATTTT.

This sequence joins TRBV7-9 and TRBJ2-5; the match to TRBD1 covers 7 bases. This CDR3 contains 12 residues. The V and J ends lost 8 bases and 5 bases, in that order; junction bases with no gene match: 5. The germline V gene encodes CDR1 SEHNR and CDR2 FQNEAQ (reference sequence). The DNA of the CDR3 is TGTGCCAGCCTCGACAGGGCGGAGACCCAGTACTTC. Translated: CASLDRAETQYF.

This clonotype was seen ten or more times. The genes are TRBV13 and TRBJ2-4, with D perhaps matching TRBD2 (5 bases). CDR3 size: 12 residues. Germline CDR1 and CDR2: PRHDT and FYEKMQ (reference sequence). The V end lost 0 bases, the J end lost 9 bases, and 6 bases lay between the germline ends. The CDR3 nucleotides are TGTGCCAGCAGCTTAGGCCGGGGCATTCAGTACTTC. It translates to CASSLGRGIQYF.

The chain is built from TRBV20-1 and TRBJ1-1; 8 bases match TRBD1. CDR1 and CDR2 from the germline V gene are DFQATT and SNEGSKA (reference sequence). This CDR3 spans 15 amino acids. After removal of 5 bases from V and 3 bases from J, the junction contained 11 bases not matched to a gene. The CDR3 loop reads CSAPKVDRADTEAFF. CDR3 nucleotides: TGCAGTGCTCCAAAGGTGGACAGGGCGGACACTGAAGCTTTCTTT.

This clonotype showed up many times. This sequence joins TRBV27 and TRBJ2-7; D not resolved. Germline CDR1 MNHEY, CDR2 SMNVEV (reference sequence). The CDR3 extends over 14 amino acids. The V and J ends lost 4 bases and 6 bases respectively, with 16 bases between them. The CDR3: CASSSYTRVSEQYF. In DNA form, the CDR3 reads TGTGCCAGCAGTTCCTACACAAGGGTCTCCGAGCAGTACTTC.

This clonotype was counted only a few times. The genes are TRBV20-1 and TRBJ2-4; the match to TRBD2 covers 12 bases. The V and J ends lost 3 bases and 5 bases, in that order; junction bases with no gene match: 11. The CDR3 is made up of 17 amino acids. Germline lookup yields CDR1 DFQATT and CDR2 SNEGSKA (reference sequence). For the CDR3, the DNA is TGCAGTGCTAGTCTAGCGGGGGGGACTAGCCTAGAAAACATTCAGTACTTC. Its protein product is CSASLAGGTSLENIQYF.

This clonotype turned up a few times. V is TRBV6-1 and J is TRBJ2-4, with a weak D call TRBD1 (5 bases). The germline CDR1 and CDR2 sequences are MNHNS and SASEGT. This CDR3 has 15 amino acids. With 5 bases removed from V and 0 bases from J, the gap between germline ends came to 11 bases. CDR3 nucleotides: TGTGCCAGCAGTCAGGGCGGATTAGCCAAAAACATTCAGTACTTC. It specifies CASSQGGLAKNIQYF.

This clonotype was observed many times. The chain joins TRBV3-1 to TRBJ2-7; D unclear. The CDR3 has 13 residues. The germline V and J ends were trimmed by 0 bases and 1 base, with 4 bases remaining between them. CDR1 and CDR2 (germline): LGHDT, YNNKEL (reference sequence). The CDR3 region is CASSQEQSYEQYF. The CDR3, as DNA: TGTGCCAGCAGCCAAGAACAATCCTACGAGCAGTACTTC.

In this sample, this clonotype turned up once. A much more abundant neighbour one base away suggests this may be a read error. The chain carries TRBV29-1 and TRBJ2-2; D may be TRBD2 (5 bases). The CDR3 loop spans 16 amino acids. Per germline, CDR1 SQVTM and CDR2 ANQGSEA. CDR3 residues: CSVEVMAGANTGELLF. In nucleotides, the CDR3 is TGCAGCGTTGAAGTGATGGCAGGTGCGAACACCGGGGAGCTGCTTTTT.

This clonotype has ten or more counts. The V gene is TRBV5-4, the J gene TRBJ2-5; D not certain. Germline V gene lookup returns CDR1 SGHNT and CDR2 YYREEE (reference sequence). CDR3 size: 16 residues. Deletions cut 0 bases from V and 6 bases from J, with 18 bases between. This CDR3 is CASSLALSRNQQTQYF. The CDR3 DNA sequence: TGTGCCAGCAGCTTGGCCTTGTCTCGGAATCAACAGACCCAGTACTTC.

In this sample, this clonotype turned up a few times. This chain uses TRBV19 with TRBJ1-2, with 8 bases identical to TRBD1. Per germline, CDR1 LNHDA and CDR2 SQIVND (reference sequence). CDR3 length: 16 residues. V shed 8 bases, J shed 7 bases, and the junction held 18 bases outside the gene matches. CDR3 nucleotide sequence: TGTGCCAGTCGAACGGGACAGGTTAGTCGCTCGGGTGGCTACACCTTC. Amino acids: CASRTGQVSRSGGYTF.

Remarks on this clonotype: A read error may be the cause here, since a much bigger clone is one base away. The chain uses TRBV29-1 and TRBJ2-1, with 10 bases fitting TRBD1. The CDR3 consists of 14 residues. J gave up 10 bases and V 1 base, and 7 bases lay outside the gene matches. CDR1 is SQVTM and CDR2 is ANQGSEA in the germline V gene. The CDR3 DNA reads TGCAGCGTTGAAGGGGGGACAGGGGCCTACGAGCAGTTCTTC. It specifies CSVEGGTGAYEQFF.